This passage covers 9 T cell receptor beta chains from one sample sequenced in a study of T cell responses to AZD1222 COVID-19 vaccine. Using immunoSEQ multiplex PCR, the repertoire was profiled, and TCRdb retains in-frame clones only, with some absent. This table has 90,000 to 95,000 clones, about 90% appearing once. The specimen was peripheral blood, collected on day 0 of AZD1222 vaccination. The receptors derive from an adult in good health.

This chain uses TRBV6-5 with TRBJ1-5; no firm D call. Germline V gene lookup returns CDR1 MNHEY and CDR2 SVGAGI. The CDR3 is 15 amino acids. The ends were cut back, 0 bases at V and 0 bases at J, with 6 bases in the middle. The CDR3 DNA reads TGTGCCAGCAGTTACTCTTTGGATAGCAATCAGCCCCAGCATTTT. Its protein product is CASSYSLDSNQPQHF.

V usage is TRBV6-5 and J usage is TRBJ2-7; 10 bases match TRBD1. J lost 6 bases, V lost 8 bases, and 7 bases had no gene match. Germline V gene data show CDR1 as MNHEY and CDR2 as SVGAGI. CDR3 length: 13 residues. In nucleotides, the CDR3 is TGTGCCAGCCGCCGGACAGGGGGTCCCGAGCAGTACTTC. Amino acid sequence: CASRRTGGPEQYF.

This chain connects TRBV2 to TRBJ2-7, with TRBD2 matching over 10 bases. In germline, CDR1 is SNHLY, CDR2 FYNNEI. Unmatched junction bases numbered 8, after V lost 3 bases and J lost 6 bases. The CDR3 sequence is 15 residues long. CDR3 in amino acids: CASSDSLAGVSEQYF. CDR3 nucleotides: TGTGCCAGCAGTGACTCTCTAGCGGGAGTTTCCGAGCAGTACTTC.

The V call is TRBV3-1 (or the pseudogene TRBV3-2), the J call TRBJ1-1, with D possibly TRBD1 on 5 matching bases. Germline lookup yields CDR1 LGHDT and CDR2 YNNKEL (reference sequence). V dropped 0 bases and J dropped 6 bases, with 11 bases sitting between them. This CDR3 region has 14 residues. Here the CDR3 reads CASSQDGGYAEAFF. In nucleotides, the CDR3 is TGTGCCAGCAGCCAAGATGGGGGGTACGCTGAAGCTTTCTTT.

This clone has only one observation. This rearrangement joins TRBV7-9 to TRBJ2-5; TRBD2 matches at 15 bases. V trimming: 6 bases; J trimming: 2 bases; junction bases outside the gene matches: 7. CDR3 length: 17 residues. Germline V gene lookup returns CDR1 SEHNR and CDR2 FQNEAQ (reference sequence). The CDR3 DNA follows: TGTGCCAGCAGTAGCGGACTAGCGGGAGGGCCGCAAGAGACCCAGTACTTC. Protein product: CASSSGLAGGPQETQYF.

The chain uses TRBV6-4 and TRBJ2-1, with 11 bases that match TRBD2. Trimming removed 4 bases from V and 5 bases from J; junction bases left unmatched: 4. From germline, CDR1 is MRHNA and CDR2 SNTAGT. The CDR3 spans 15 residues. This chain's CDR3 is CASSAGTSGDNEQFF. As DNA, the CDR3 is TGTGCCAGCAGTGCCGGGACTAGCGGTGACAATGAGCAGTTCTTC.

The gene calls are TRBV3-1 (or the pseudogene TRBV3-2) and TRBJ2-3; D is perhaps TRBD2 (6 bases). The CDR3 is 17 residues long. From germline, CDR1 is LGHDT and CDR2 YNNKEL (reference sequence). V was shortened by 3 bases and J by 2 bases, with 18 bases between the two germline ends. CDR3 sequence: CASSQDPSGCYTDTQYF. The CDR3 DNA reads as TGTGCCAGCAGCCAGGATCCAAGCGGGTGTTACACAGATACGCAGTATTTT.

The chain links TRBV24-1 to TRBJ2-3, with TRBD2 matching over 10 bases. V trimming: 5 bases; J trimming: 3 bases; junction bases outside the gene matches: 10. The germline gives CDR1 KGHDR, CDR2 SFDVKD. The length of the CDR3 is 17 residues. The CDR3 DNA follows: TGTGCCACCAGTGGTCTTCGAAGCGGGGGGGATACAGATACGCAGTATTTT. It specifies CATSGLRSGGDTDTQYF.

CDR3 in DNA: TGTGCCATCCTACTAGCGGGGGTGGATACGCAGTATTTT. Its protein is CAILLAGVDTQYF. The chain is built from TRBV6-4 and TRBJ2-3; 11 positions agree with TRBD2. J lost 6 bases, V lost 10 bases, and 6 bases had no gene match. Germline V CDR1 and CDR2: MRHNA, SNTAGT. This CDR3 spans 13 amino acids.